A selection of T cell receptor beta chains follows, all from one sample in a study of cytotoxic CD8 clonotypes in ibrutinib-treated CLL. Libraries were prepared by immunoSEQ multiplex PCR; TCRdb keeps only in-frame clonotypes and omits some of them. The sample carries roughly 200,000 clones, over 60% recorded once. The sample was PBMCs, taken after 24 months of ibrutinib treatment. These receptors originate from a human donor with chronic lymphocytic leukemia. The CDR3 runs from the conserved cysteine through the conserved F or W. Each record gives: D gene, V gene, J gene, CDR3 protein. D genes are given only for firm matches.

D: .
V: TRBV5-4
J: TRBJ2-2
CDR3: CASSLAQGLTTGELFF

D: .
V: TRBV2
J: TRBJ2-5
CDR3: CASSAEMAQYF

D: TRBD1
V: TRBV11-1
J: TRBJ2-7
CDR3: CASSLPGQGKYEQYF

D: TRBD1
V: TRBV28
J: TRBJ2-6
CDR3: CASSFSPGGHVGANVLTF

D: TRBD1
V: TRBV5-1
J: TRBJ1-1
CDR3: CASSLTFGQGTEAFF

D: .
V: TRBV4-1
J: TRBJ2-1
CDR3: CASSSHLSYNEQFF

D: TRBD2
V: TRBV28
J: TRBJ2-5
CDR3: CASSSLAGLYQETQYF

D: .
V: TRBV19
J: TRBJ1-5
CDR3: CASRTEGGSQPQHF

D: TRBD1
V: TRBV18
J: TRBJ2-7
CDR3: CASSSGGQGYEQYF

D: .
V: TRBV7-2
J: TRBJ1-1
CDR3: CASSSRKSLTEAFF

D: .
V: TRBV18
J: TRBJ2-7
CDR3: CASSPPDGYEQYF

D: TRBD2
V: TRBV5-1
J: TRBJ2-1
CDR3: CASSLAPSGTWGQFF